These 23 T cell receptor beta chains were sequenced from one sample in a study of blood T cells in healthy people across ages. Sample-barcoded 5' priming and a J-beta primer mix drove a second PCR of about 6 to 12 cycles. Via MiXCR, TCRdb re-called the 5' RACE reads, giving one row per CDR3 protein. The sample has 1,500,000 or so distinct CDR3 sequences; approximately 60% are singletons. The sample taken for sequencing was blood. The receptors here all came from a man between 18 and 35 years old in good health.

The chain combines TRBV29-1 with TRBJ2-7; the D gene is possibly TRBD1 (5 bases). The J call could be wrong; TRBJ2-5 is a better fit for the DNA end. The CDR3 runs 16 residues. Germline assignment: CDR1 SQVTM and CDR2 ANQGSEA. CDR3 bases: TGCAGCGTTGAGGATGGGGCAGGGAATAGTCGGGAGACCCAGTACTTC. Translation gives CSVEDGAGNSRETQYF.

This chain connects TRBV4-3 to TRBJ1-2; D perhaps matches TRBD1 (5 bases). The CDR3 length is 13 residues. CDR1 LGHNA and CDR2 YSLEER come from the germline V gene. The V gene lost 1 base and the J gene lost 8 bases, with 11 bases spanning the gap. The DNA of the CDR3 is TGCGCCAGCAGCCAAGGGGGGACGGGAGGCTACACCTTC. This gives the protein CASSQGGTGGYTF.

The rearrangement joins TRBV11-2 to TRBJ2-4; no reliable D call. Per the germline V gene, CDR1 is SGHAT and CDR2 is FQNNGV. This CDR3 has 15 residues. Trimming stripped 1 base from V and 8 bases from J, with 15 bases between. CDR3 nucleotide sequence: TGTGCCAGCAGCTTAGTGTTGTGGGGTGTTGACATTCAGTACTTC. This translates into CASSLVLWGVDIQYF.

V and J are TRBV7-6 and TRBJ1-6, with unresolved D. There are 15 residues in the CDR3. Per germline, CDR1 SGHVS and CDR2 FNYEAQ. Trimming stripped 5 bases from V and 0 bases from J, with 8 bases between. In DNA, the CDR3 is TGTGCCAGCAGCCCTAGCAGCTCCTATAATTCACCCCTCCACTTT. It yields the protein CASSPSSSYNSPLHF.

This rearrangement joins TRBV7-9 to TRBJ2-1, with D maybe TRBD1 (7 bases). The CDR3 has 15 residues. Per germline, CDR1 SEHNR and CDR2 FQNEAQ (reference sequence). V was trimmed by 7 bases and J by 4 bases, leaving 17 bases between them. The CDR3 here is CASILGGQIYNEQFF. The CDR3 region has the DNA TGTGCCAGCATCCTGGGGGGACAGATTTACAATGAGCAGTTCTTC.

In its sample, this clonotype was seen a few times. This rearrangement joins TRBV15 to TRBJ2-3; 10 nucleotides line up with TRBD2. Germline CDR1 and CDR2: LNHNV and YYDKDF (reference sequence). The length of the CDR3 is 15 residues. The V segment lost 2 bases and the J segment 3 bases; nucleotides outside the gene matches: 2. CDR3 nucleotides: TGTGCCACCAGCAGACTTAGCGGGAGGACAGATACGCAGTATTTT. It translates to CATSRLSGRTDTQYF.

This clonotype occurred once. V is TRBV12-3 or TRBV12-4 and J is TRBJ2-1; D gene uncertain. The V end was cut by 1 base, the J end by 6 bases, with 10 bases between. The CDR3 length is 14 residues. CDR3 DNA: TGTGCCAGCAGTTTAGGGGCGAGCTCCAATGAGCAGTTCTTC. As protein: CASSLGASSNEQFF.

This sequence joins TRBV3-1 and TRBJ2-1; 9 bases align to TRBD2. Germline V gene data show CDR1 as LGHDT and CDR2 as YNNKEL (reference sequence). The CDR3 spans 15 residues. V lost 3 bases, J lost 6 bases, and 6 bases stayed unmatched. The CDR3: CASSHGTSHGNEQFF. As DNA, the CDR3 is TGTGCCAGCAGCCATGGGACTAGCCATGGCAATGAGCAGTTCTTC.

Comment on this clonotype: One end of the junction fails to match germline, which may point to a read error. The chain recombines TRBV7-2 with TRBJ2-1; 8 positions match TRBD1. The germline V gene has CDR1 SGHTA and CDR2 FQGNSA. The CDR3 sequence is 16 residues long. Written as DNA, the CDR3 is TGTGCCAACAGCGGATCGTTGAGACAGGGGAGCGATGAGCAGTTCTTC. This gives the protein CANSGSLRQGSDEQFF.

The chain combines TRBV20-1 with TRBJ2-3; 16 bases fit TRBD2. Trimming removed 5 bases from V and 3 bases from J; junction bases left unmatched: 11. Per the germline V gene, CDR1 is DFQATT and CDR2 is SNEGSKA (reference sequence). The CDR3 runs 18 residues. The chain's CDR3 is CSAQIPGLAGGPTDTQYF. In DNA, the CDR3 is TGCAGTGCTCAGATCCCGGGACTAGCGGGGGGGCCAACAGATACGCAGTATTTT.

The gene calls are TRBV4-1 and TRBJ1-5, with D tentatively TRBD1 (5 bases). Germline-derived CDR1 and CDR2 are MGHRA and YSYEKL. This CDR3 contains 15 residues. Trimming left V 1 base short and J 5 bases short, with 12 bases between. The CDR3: CASSQGQGTDQPQHF. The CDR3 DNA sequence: TGCGCCAGCAGCCAAGGGCAGGGTACCGATCAGCCCCAGCATTTT.

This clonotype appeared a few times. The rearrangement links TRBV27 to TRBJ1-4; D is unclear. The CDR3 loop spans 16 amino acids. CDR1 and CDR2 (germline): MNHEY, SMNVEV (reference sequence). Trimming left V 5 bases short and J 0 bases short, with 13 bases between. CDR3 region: CASSPGRRTTNEKLFF. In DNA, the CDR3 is TGTGCCAGCAGTCCCGGTCGACGGACAACTAATGAAAAACTGTTTTTT.

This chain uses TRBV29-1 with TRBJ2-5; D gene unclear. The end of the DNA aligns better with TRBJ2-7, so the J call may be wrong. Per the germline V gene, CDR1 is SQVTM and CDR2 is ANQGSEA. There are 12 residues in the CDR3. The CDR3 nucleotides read TGCAGCGTCGCGTACTCCAACTACGAGCAGTACTTC. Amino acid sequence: CSVAYSNYEQYF.

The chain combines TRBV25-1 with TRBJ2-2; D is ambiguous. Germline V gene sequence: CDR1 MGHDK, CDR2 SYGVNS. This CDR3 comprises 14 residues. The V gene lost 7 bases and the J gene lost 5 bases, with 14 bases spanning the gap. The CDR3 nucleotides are TGTGCCAGCAAGGGATTGGGGTTTACCGGGGAGCTGTTTTTT. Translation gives CASKGLGFTGELFF. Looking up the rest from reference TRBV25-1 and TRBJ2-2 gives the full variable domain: EADIYQTPRYLVIGTGKKITLECSQTMGHDKMYWYQQDPGMELHLIHYSYGVNSTEKGDLSSESTVSRIRTEHFPLTLESARPSHTSQYLCASKGLGFTGELFFGEGSRLTVL.

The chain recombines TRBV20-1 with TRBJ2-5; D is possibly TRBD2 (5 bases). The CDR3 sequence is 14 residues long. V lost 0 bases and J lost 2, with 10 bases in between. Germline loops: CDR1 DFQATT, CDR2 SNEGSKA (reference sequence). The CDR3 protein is CSARDHREQETQYF. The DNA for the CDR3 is TGCAGTGCTAGAGATCACCGGGAACAAGAGACCCAGTACTTC.

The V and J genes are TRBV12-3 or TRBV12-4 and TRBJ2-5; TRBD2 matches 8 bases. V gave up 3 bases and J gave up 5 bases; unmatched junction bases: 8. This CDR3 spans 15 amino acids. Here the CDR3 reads CASSLLRTSMETQYF. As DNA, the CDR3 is TGTGCCAGCAGTTTGCTAAGGACTAGCATGGAGACCCAGTACTTC.

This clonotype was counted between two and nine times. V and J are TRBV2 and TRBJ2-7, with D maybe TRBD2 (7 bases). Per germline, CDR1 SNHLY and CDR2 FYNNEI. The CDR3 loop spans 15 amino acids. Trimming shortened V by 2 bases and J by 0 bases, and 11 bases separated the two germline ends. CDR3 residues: CASSESAGASYEQYF. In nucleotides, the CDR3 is TGTGCCAGCAGTGAAAGCGCGGGGGCCTCCTACGAGCAGTACTTC.

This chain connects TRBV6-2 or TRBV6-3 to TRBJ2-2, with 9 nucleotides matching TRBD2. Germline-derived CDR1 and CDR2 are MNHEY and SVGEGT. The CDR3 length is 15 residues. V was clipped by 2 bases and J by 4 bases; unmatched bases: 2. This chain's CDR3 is CASSYLAGSTGELFF. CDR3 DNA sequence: TGTGCCAGCAGTTACCTAGCGGGGTCCACCGGGGAGCTGTTTTTT.

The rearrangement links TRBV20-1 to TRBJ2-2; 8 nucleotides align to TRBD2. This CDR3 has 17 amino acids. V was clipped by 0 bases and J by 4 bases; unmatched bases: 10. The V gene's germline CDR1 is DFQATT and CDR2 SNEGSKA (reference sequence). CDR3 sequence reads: CSARDRVGGASTGELFF. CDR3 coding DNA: TGCAGTGCTAGAGATCGAGTCGGGGGGGCCTCCACCGGGGAGCTGTTTTTT.

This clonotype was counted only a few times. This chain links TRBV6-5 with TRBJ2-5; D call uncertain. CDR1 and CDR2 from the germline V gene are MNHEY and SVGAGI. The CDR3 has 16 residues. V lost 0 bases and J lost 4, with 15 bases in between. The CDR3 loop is CASSYSSLDSGETQYF. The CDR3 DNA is TGTGCCAGCAGTTACTCGTCCCTAGACTCTGGAGAGACCCAGTACTTC.

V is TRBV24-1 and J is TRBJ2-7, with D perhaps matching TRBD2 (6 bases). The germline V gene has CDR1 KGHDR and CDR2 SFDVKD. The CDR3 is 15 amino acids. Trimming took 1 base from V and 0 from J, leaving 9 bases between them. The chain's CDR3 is CATSDFGGDSYEQYF. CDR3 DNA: TGTGCCACCAGTGATTTCGGGGGTGACTCCTACGAGCAGTACTTC.

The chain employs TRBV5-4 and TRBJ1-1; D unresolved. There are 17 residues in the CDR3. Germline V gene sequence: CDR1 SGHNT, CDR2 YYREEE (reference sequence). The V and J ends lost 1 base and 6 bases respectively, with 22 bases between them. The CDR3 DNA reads TGTGCCAGCAGCTTGAATTATCGGCCCGAAGGCGGAGCTGAAGCTTTCTTT. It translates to CASSLNYRPEGGAEAFF.

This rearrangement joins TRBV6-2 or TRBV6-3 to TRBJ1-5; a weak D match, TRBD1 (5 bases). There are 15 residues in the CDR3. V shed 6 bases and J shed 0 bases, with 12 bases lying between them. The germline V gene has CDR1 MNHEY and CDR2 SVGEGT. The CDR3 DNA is TGTGCCAGCAGCGACAGTTTCTTTAGCAATCAGCCCCAGCATTTT. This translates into CASSDSFFSNQPQHF.